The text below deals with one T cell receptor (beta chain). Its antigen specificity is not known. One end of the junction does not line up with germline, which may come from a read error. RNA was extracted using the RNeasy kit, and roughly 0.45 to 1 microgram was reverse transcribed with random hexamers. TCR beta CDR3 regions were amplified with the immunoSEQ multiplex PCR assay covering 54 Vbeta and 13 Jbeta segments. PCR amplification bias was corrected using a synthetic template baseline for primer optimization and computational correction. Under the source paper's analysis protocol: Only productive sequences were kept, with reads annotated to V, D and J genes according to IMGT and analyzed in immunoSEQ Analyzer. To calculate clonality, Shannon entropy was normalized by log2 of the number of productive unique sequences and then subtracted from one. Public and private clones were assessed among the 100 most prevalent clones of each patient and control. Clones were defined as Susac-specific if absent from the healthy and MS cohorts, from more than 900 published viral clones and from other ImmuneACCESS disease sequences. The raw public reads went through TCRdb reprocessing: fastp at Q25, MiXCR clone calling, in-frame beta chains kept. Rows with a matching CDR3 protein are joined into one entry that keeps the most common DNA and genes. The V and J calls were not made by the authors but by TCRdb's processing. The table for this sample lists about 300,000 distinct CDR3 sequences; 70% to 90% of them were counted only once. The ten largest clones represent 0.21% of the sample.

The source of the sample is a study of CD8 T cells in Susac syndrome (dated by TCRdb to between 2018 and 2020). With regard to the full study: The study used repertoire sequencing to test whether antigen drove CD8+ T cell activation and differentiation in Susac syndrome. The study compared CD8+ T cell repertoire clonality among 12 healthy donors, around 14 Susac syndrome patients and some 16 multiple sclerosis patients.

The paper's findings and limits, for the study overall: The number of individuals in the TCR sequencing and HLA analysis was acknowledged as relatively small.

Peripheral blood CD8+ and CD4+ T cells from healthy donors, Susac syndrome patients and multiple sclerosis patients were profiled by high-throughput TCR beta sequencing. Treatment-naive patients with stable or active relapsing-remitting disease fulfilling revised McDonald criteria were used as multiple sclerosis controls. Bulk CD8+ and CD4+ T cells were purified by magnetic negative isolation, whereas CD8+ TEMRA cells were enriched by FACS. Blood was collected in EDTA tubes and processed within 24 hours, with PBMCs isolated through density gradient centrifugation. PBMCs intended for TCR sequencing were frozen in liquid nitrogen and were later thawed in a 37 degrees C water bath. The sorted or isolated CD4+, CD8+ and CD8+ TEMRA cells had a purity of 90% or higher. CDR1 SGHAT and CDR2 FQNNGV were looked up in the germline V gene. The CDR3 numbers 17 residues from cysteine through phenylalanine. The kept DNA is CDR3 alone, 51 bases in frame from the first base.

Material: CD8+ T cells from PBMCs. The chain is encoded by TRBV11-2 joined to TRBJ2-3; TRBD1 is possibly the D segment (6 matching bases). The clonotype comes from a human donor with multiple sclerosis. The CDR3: CASGLAPGAGDTDTQYF. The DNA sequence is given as TGTGCCAGCGGCTTGGCCCCAGGGGCCGGAGACACAGATACGCAGTATTTT.